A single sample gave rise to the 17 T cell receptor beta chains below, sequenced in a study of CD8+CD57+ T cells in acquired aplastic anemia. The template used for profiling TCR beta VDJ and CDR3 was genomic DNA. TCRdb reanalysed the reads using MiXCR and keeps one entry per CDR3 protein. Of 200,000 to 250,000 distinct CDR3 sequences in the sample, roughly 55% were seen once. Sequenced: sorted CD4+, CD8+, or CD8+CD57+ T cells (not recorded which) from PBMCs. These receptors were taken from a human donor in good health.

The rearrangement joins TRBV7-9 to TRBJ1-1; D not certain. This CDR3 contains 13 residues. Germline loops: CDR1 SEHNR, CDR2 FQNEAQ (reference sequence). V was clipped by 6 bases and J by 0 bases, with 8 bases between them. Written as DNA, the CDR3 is TGTGCCAGCAGGGACTCTATGAACACTGAAGCTTTCTTT. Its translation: CASRDSMNTEAFF.

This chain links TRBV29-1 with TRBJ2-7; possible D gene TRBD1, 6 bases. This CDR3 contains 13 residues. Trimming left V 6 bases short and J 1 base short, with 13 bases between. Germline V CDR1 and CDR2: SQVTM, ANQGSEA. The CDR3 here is CSVGQRESYEQYF. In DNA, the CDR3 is TGCAGCGTAGGACAGCGAGAATCCTACGAGCAGTACTTC.

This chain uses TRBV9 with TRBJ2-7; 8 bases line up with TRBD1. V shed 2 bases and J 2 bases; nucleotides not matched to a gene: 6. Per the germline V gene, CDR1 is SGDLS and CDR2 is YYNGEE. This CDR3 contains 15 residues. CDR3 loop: CASSVGGQATYEQYF. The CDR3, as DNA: TGTGCCAGCAGCGTCGGGGGACAGGCCACCTACGAGCAGTACTTC.

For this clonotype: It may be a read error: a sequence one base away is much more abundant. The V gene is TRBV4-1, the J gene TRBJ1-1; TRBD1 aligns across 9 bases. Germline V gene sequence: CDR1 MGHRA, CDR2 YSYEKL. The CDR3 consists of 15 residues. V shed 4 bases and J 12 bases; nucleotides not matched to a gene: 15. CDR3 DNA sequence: TGCGCCAGCAGCCCAGAGGGACAGGGCCAGTCCGAAACTTTCTTT. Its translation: CASSPEGQGQSETFF.

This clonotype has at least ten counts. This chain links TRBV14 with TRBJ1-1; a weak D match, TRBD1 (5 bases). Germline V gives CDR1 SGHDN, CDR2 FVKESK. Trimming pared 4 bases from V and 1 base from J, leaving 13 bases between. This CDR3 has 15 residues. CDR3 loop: CASSPTDSQNTEAFF. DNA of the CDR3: TGTGCCAGCAGCCCGACCGACAGCCAGAACACTGAAGCTTTCTTT.

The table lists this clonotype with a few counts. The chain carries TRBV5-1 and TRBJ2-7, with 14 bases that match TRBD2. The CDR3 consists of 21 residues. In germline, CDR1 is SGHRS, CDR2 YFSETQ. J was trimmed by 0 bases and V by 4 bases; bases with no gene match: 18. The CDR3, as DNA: TGCGCCAGCAGCGTCGCCAAAGGAACCGGACTAGCGGGGGGTAGCTCCTACGAGCAGTACTTC. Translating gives CASSVAKGTGLAGGSSYEQYF.

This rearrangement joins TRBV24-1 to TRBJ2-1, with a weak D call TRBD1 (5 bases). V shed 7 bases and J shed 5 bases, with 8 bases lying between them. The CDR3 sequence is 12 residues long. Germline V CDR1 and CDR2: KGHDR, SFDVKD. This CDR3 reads CATSFRDNEQFF. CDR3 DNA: TGTGCCACCAGCTTCAGGGACAATGAGCAGTTCTTC.

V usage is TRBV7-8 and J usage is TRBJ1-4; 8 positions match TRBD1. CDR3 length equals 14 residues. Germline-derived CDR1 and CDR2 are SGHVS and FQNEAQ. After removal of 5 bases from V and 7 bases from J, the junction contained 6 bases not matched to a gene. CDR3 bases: TGTGCCAGCAGCCCCGGACAGGGCCGTGAAAAACTGTTTTTT. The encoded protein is CASSPGQGREKLFF. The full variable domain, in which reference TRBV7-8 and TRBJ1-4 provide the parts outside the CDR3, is GAGVSQSPRYKVAKRGQDVALRCDPISGHVSLFWYQQALGQGPEFLTYFQNEAQLDKSGLPSDRFFAERPEGSVSTLKIQRTQQEDSAVYLCASSPGQGREKLFFGSGTQLSVL.

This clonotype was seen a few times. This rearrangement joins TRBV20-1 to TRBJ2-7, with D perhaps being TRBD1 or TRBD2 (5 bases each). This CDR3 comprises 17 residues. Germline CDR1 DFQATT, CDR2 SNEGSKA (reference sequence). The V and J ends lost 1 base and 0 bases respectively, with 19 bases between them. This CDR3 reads CSARVPGRPLSSYEQYF. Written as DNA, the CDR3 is TGCAGTGCTAGAGTCCCGGGACGCCCTCTTAGCTCCTACGAGCAGTACTTC.

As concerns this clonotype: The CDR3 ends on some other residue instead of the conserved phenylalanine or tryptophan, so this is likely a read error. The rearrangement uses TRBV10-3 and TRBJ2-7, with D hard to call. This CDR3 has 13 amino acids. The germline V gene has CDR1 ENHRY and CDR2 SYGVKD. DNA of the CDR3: TGTACCAGCAGTTACAAGGAGTCCTACGAGCAGTACCTC. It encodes CTSSYKESYEQYL.

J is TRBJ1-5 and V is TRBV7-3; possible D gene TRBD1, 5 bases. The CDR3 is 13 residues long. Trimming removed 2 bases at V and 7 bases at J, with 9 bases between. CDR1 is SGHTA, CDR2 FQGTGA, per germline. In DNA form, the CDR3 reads TGTGCCAGCAGCTTAGTCAGGGAGCAGCCCCAGCATTTT. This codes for CASSLVREQPQHF.

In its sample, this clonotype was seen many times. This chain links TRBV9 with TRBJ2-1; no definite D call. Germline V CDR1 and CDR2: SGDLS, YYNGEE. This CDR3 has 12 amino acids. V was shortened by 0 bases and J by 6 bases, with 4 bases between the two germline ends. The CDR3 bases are TGTGCCAGCAGCGTAGGGTCCAATGAGCAGTTCTTC. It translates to CASSVGSNEQFF.

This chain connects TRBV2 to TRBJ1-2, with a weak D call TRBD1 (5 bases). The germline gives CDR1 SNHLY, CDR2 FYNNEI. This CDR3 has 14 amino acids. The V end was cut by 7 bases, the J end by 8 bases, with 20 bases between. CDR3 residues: CASTLARAGLGYTF. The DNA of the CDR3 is TGTGCCAGCACCCTAGCGCGTGCAGGGTTGGGCTACACCTTC.

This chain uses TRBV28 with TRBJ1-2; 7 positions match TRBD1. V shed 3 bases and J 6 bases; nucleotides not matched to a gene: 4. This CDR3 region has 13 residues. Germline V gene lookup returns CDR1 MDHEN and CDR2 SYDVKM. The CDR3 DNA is TGTGCCAGCAGTTTCCCCGGGACAGATGGCTACACCTTC. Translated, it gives CASSFPGTDGYTF.

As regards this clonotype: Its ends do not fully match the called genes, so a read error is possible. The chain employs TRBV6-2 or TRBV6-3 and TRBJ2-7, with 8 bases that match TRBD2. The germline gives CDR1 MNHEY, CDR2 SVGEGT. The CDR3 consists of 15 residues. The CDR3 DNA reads TGTGCCAGCAGTTACTCAGGCGGGGGGACCTACGGGCAGTACTTC. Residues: CASSYSGGGTYGQYF.

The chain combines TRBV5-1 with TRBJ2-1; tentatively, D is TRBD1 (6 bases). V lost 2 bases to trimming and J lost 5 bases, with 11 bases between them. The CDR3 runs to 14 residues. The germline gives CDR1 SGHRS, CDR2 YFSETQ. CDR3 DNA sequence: TGCGCCAGCAGCTTAGGACAGCCTGACAATGAGCAGTTCTTC. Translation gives CASSLGQPDNEQFF. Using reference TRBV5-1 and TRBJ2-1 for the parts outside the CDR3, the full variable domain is KAGVTQTPRYLIKTRGQQVTLSCSPISGHRSVSWYQQTPGQGLQFLFEYFSETQRNKGNFPGRFSGRQFSNSRSEMNVSTLELGDSALYLCASSLGQPDNEQFFGPGTRLTVL.

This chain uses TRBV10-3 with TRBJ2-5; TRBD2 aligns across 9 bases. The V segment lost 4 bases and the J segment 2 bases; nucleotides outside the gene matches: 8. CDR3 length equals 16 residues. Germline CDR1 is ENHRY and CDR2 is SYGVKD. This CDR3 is CAISGGGASSQETQYF. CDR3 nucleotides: TGTGCCATCAGTGGCGGGGGGGCGAGTTCGCAAGAGACCCAGTACTTC.